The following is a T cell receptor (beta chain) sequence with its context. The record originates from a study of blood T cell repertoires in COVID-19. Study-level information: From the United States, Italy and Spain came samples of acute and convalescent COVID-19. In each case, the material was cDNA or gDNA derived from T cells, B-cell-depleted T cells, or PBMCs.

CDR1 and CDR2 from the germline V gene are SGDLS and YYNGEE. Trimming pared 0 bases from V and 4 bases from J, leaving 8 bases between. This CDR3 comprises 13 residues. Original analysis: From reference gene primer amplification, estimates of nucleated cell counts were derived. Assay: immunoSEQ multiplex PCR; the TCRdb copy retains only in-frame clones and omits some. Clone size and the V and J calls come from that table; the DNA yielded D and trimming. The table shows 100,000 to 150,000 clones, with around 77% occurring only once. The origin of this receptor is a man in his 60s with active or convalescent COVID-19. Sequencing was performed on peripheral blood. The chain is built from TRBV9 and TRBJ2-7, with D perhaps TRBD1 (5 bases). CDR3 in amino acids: CASSVAREYEQYF. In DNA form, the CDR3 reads TGTGCCAGCAGCGTAGCCAGGGAATACGAGCAGTACTTC.